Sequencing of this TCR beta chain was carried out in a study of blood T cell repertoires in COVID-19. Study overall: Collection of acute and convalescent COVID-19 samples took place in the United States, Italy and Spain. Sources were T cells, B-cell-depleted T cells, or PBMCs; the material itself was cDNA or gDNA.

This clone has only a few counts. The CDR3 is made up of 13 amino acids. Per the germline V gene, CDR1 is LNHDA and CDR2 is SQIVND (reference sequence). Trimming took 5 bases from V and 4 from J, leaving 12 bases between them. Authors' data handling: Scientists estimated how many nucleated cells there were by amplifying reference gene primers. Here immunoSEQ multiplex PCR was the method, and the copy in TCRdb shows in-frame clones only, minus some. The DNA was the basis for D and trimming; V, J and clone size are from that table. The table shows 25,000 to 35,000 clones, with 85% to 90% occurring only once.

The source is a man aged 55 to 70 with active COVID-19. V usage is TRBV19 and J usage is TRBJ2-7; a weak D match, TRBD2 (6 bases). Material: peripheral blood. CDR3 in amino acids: CASSLGDWYEQYF. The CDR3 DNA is TGTGCCAGTAGTCTCGGGGACTGGTACGAGCAGTACTTC.